The T cell receptor beta chain described here comes from a study of blood T cell repertoires in COVID-19. About the research overall: Material from acute and convalescent COVID-19 was sourced from the United States, Italy and Spain.

Germline V CDR1 and CDR2: KGHSH, LQKENI. V gave up 2 bases and J gave up 2 bases, with 16 bases separating them. The CDR3 runs to 16 residues. Produced via immunoSEQ multiplex PCR; TCRdb's table is partial and in-frame only. The top ten hold approximately 12% of the sample, which has more than 35,000 clones, roughly 88% seen once. The sequencing sample was made of peripheral blood. This sequence originates from a man aged 55-75 years with active COVID-19. The chain is built from TRBV18 and TRBJ2-7, with a tentative D call TRBD2 (6 bases). CDR3 DNA: TGTGCCAGCTCACCAGCTCCGCGGGACTCCGCCTACGAGCAGTACTTC. It yields the protein CASSPAPRDSAYEQYF.